Listed here is a single TCR beta chain. Its antigen is currently unknown. This sample is drawn from a study of T cell repertoires in cytomegalovirus infection. About the research overall: The authors used CMV epitopes that were HLA-C-restricted (recently identified) and HLA-B-restricted (well studied). An indication of both CMV infection and matching HLA type came from public TCR beta signatures.

Study results and caveats: Clonotype analysis showed dominance of the ex vivo response by HLA-C-restricted CMV-specific TCR beta clonotypes. Carriage of CMV together with the relevant HLA was identifiable through cumulative public TCR beta family frequency.

TCRdb re-derived calls from the reads in MiXCR, one entry per CDR3 protein. The table includes approximately 1,000,000 distinct CDR3 sequences, around 32% detected once. This receptor was obtained from a human donor in good health (CMV status not recorded). Some clones in this sample may be carry-over from other donors' samples. Source: cultured CD8+ T cells from PBMCs, taken from culture after CMV antigen stimulation.

The CDR3 bases are TGTGCCAGCAGCCAAGGGGGATCGAACTATGGCTACACCTTC. This sequence encodes CASSQGGSNYGYTF. V is TRBV14 and J is TRBJ1-2; D remains ambiguous. The CDR3 is made up of 14 amino acids. The V end lost 1 base, the J end lost 2 bases, and 8 bases lay between the germline ends. CDR1 and CDR2 (germline): SGHDN, FVKESK.